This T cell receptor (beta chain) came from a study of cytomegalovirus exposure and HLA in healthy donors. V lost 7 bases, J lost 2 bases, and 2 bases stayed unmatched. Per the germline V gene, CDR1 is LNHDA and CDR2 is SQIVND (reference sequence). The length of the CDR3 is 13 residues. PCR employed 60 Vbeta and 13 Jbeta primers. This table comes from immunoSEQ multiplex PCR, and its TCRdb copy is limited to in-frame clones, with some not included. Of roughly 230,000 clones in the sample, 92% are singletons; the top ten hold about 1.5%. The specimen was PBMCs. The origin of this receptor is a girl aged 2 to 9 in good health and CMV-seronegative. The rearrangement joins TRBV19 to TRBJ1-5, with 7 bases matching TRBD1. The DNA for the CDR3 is TGTGCCAGTATCCAGGGGGGCAATCAGCCCCAGCATTTT. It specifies CASIQGGNQPQHF.